The 21 T cell receptor beta chains reported below all come from one sample, sequenced in a study of blood T cell repertoires in COVID-19. Assay used: immunoSEQ multiplex PCR; TCRdb lists only in-frame clones, some missing. The sample lists approximately 100,000 clones; more than 75% were seen once. Sequencing was performed on peripheral blood. The source of these receptors is a woman in her 30s with acute or convalescent COVID-19.

This clone was picked up one time. The genes are TRBV30 and TRBJ1-5, with D unresolved. The CDR3 has 12 residues. Trimming shortened V by 4 bases and J by 7 bases, and 11 bases separated the two germline ends. Germline-derived CDR1 and CDR2 are GTSNPN and SVGIG (reference sequence). The CDR3 region is CAWNEGRQPQHF. In nucleotides, the CDR3 is TGTGCCTGGAATGAGGGTCGGCAGCCCCAGCATTTT.

The V call is TRBV4-1, the J call TRBJ2-2, with D maybe TRBD1 (6 bases). CDR3 length: 14 amino acids. V was cut by 0 bases and J by 6 bases, with 8 bases left in between. Germline-derived CDR1 and CDR2 are MGHRA and YSYEKL. The CDR3: CASSQDGGPGELFF. The DNA for the CDR3 is TGCGCCAGCAGCCAAGATGGGGGCCCCGGGGAGCTGTTTTTT.

A single count supports this clone. J is TRBJ2-3 and V is TRBV7-9; tentatively, D is TRBD1 (6 bases). V shed 2 bases and J shed 4 bases, with 16 bases lying between them. Germline V gene sequence: CDR1 SEHNR, CDR2 FQNEAQ (reference sequence). CDR3 size: 16 residues. CDR3 residues: CASSLQFTGKADTQYF. For the CDR3, the DNA is TGTGCCAGCAGCTTACAATTCACAGGGAAAGCAGATACGCAGTATTTT.

The chain carries TRBV6-6 and TRBJ1-2; D ambiguous. The CDR3 is 10 amino acids. Trimming left V 6 bases short and J 6 bases short, with 5 bases between. The germline CDR1 and CDR2 sequences are MNHNY and SVGAGI (reference sequence). CDR3 sequence: CASREDGYTF. CDR3 nucleotide sequence: TGTGCCAGCAGGGAGGATGGCTACACCTTC.

The chain has TRBV11-2 and TRBJ1-4; TRBD1 agrees at 7 bases. CDR3 length equals 14 residues. J was trimmed by 8 bases and V by 3 bases; bases with no gene match: 6. In germline, CDR1 is SGHAT, CDR2 FQNNGV. The CDR3, as DNA: TGTGCCAGCAGCTTCCAGGGGGGTGACGAAAAACTGTTTTTT. Translation gives CASSFQGGDEKLFF.

This clone was counted a few times. The J gene is TRBJ1-2, the V gene TRBV18, with TRBD1 as a possible D gene (6 bases). V was cut by 3 bases and J by 4 bases, with 18 bases left in between. This CDR3 is 16 amino acids long. CDR1 and CDR2 from the germline V gene are KGHSH and LQKENI. The chain's CDR3 is CASSPLGGQSPYGYTF. The CDR3 coding sequence is TGTGCCAGCTCACCCTTAGGTGGACAGTCCCCCTATGGCTACACCTTC.

This chain uses TRBV3-1 (or the pseudogene TRBV3-2) with TRBJ1-2; TRBD1 might be the D (5 bases). The length of the CDR3 is 15 residues. The V and J ends lost 8 bases and 0 bases respectively, with 16 bases between them. Germline CDR1 LGHDT, CDR2 YNNKEL (reference sequence). DNA for the CDR3: TGTGCCAGCGGTCGTACAGGAGCCGCTAACTATGGCTACACCTTC. Translation gives CASGRTGAANYGYTF.

This chain links TRBV30 with TRBJ2-5, with D possibly matching TRBD2 (5 bases). Germline CDR1 GTSNPN, CDR2 SVGIG (reference sequence). This CDR3 spans 13 amino acids. V dropped 5 bases and J dropped 5 bases, with 15 bases sitting between them. The DNA for the CDR3 is TGTGCCTGGGACAAGAGGAGAGGGGAGACCCAGTACTTC. The encoded protein is CAWDKRRGETQYF.

The genes are TRBV11-3 and TRBJ2-7, with TRBD2 matching 9 bases. CDR3 size: 15 residues. In germline, CDR1 is SGHNT, CDR2 YENEEA. V shed 1 base, J shed 1 base, and the junction held 2 bases outside the gene matches. CDR3 DNA: TGTGCCAGCAGCTTAGGCGGGGGGGCATCCTACGAGCAGTACTTC. Residues: CASSLGGGASYEQYF.

The chain is built from TRBV19 and TRBJ2-7; a possible D gene is TRBD1 (5 bases). V lost 7 bases and J 5 bases, leaving 15 bases between the germline ends. CDR1 LNHDA and CDR2 SQIVND come from the germline V gene (reference sequence). The CDR3 runs 13 residues. The CDR3 bases are TGTGCCAGTACCCCCGGGCAGGGCCACGAGCAGTACTTC. Protein product: CASTPGQGHEQYF.

The V gene is TRBV21-1, the J gene TRBJ2-7; the D segment call TRBD2 is taken from the table without a DNA check. TRBV21-1 is a pseudogene. This CDR3 has 20 residues. CDR3 in amino acids: CASSAKRTMPGGGWTYEQYF. The CDR3 DNA follows: TGTGCCAGCAGCGCCAAAAGGACAATGCCTGGGGGGGGATGGACCTACGAGCAGTACTTC.

The genes are TRBV13 and TRBJ2-7; D may be TRBD1 (5 bases). Between the trimmed V and J ends, which lost 5 bases and 4 bases, there was a span of 6 bases. CDR3 length: 11 residues. CDR1 is PRHDT, CDR2 FYEKMQ, per germline (reference sequence). CDR3 amino acids: CASSAGYEQYF. CDR3 nucleotide sequence: TGTGCCAGCAGCGCAGGGTACGAGCAGTACTTC.

This chain joins TRBV5-1 and TRBJ1-3; TRBD1 matches at 8 bases. Trimming removed 5 bases from V and 2 bases from J; junction bases left unmatched: 6. There are 15 residues in the CDR3. The germline CDR1 and CDR2 sequences are SGHRS and YFSETQ. Written as DNA, the CDR3 is TGCGCCAGCAGGTCGCTACAGGGGGCTGGAAACACCATATATTTT. Translation: CASRSLQGAGNTIYF.

This chain joins TRBV13 and TRBJ1-1, with TRBD1 matching 8 bases. The V gene end was trimmed by 6 bases and the J gene end by 4 bases; junction bases not matched to a gene: 10. The germline CDR1 and CDR2 sequences are PRHDT and FYEKMQ (reference sequence). CDR3 length equals 15 residues. The CDR3 DNA follows: TGTGCCAGCAGGTTTGCCTTGACAGGGGTCACTGAAGCTTTCTTT. Translation gives CASRFALTGVTEAFF. Variable domain in full (rest from reference TRBV13 and TRBJ1-1): AAGVIQSPRHLIKEKRETATLKCYPIPRHDTVYWYQQGPGQDPQFLISFYEKMQSDKGSIPDRFSAQQFSDYHSELNMSSLELGDSALYFCASRFALTGVTEAFFGQGTRLTVV.

The rearrangement links TRBV4-1 to TRBJ1-2, with 7 bases fitting TRBD1. Germline-derived CDR1 and CDR2 are MGHRA and YSYEKL. The CDR3 consists of 15 residues. V was pared by 3 bases and J by 4 bases, with 8 bases of the junction left unmatched. CDR3 sequence (DNA): TGCGCCAGCAGCCAGGATACAGGGGCGGTCTATGGCTACACCTTC. As protein: CASSQDTGAVYGYTF.

The chain carries TRBV5-6 and TRBJ1-3; TRBD1 might be the D (5 bases). V was cut by 2 bases and J by 0 bases, with 12 bases left in between. This CDR3 contains 16 residues. CDR1 is SGHDT, CDR2 YYEEEE, per germline. CDR3 loop: CASSFVTTDSGNTIYF. The CDR3 region has the DNA TGTGCCAGCAGCTTTGTGACGACAGACTCTGGAAACACCATATATTTT.

V is TRBV7-9 and J is TRBJ1-2; perhaps TRBD1 as D (5 bases). Per the germline V gene, CDR1 is SEHNR and CDR2 is FQNEAQ (reference sequence). The CDR3 loop spans 16 amino acids. V lost 4 bases and J lost 5, with 20 bases in between. The CDR3 sequence: CASSSAEPGLHYGYTF. The CDR3 DNA reads TGTGCCAGCAGCTCGGCGGAGCCGGGACTGCATTATGGCTACACCTTC.

This sequence joins TRBV6-5 and TRBJ1-2; 9 bases map to TRBD1. This CDR3 spans 13 amino acids. Germline lookup yields CDR1 MNHEY and CDR2 SVGAGI. V was pared by 11 bases and J by 3 bases, with 7 bases of the junction left unmatched. In DNA form, the CDR3 reads TGTGCCGGTTTACAGGGGGCGGACTATGGCTACACCTTC. This sequence encodes CAGLQGADYGYTF.

The DNA for the CDR3 is TGTGCCAGCAGCCCCGGGACAGGGGGAAGATATGACTATGGCTACACCTTC. Translation: CASSPGTGGRYDYGYTF. The V and J genes are TRBV3-1 (or the pseudogene TRBV3-2) and TRBJ1-2, with 11 bases matching TRBD1. Germline lookup yields CDR1 LGHDT and CDR2 YNNKEL (reference sequence). The CDR3 has 17 residues. V was clipped by 4 bases and J by 3 bases; unmatched bases: 10.

The V gene is TRBV12-3 or TRBV12-4, the J gene TRBJ2-3; 9 bases match TRBD2. This CDR3 is 13 amino acids long. Trimming removed 10 bases from V and 1 base from J; junction bases left unmatched: 3. CDR3 bases: TGTGCCACGCGGGGGGGCGGCACAGATACGCAGTATTTT. Protein product: CATRGGGTDTQYF.

The chain employs TRBV28 and TRBJ2-4; 7 bases line up with TRBD1. The V gene's germline CDR1 is MDHEN and CDR2 SYDVKM. The CDR3 has 15 residues. The junction had 6 bases not matched to a gene; V was cut back by 4 bases and J by 3 bases. CDR3 nucleotides: TGTGCCAGCAGTTCCGAGGGGGCAGGCAAAAACATTCAGTACTTC. It encodes CASSSEGAGKNIQYF.